The clone carrying this T cell receptor (beta chain) was counted only a few times. This entry is derived from a study of T cells after yellow fever vaccination. TCRdb itself ran the 5' RACE reads through MiXCR, one entry per CDR3 protein. The table records approximately 69,000 distinct CDR3 sequences, 5.9% of them present only once. The CDR3 extends over 13 amino acids. CDR1 and CDR2 from the germline V gene are LNHDA and SQIVND (reference sequence). Trimming stripped 6 bases from V and 4 bases from J, with 12 bases between. The TCR originated in a man between 18 and 29 years old who received the YFV17D yellow fever vaccine. The chain is built from TRBV19 and TRBJ1-2, with D perhaps TRBD1 (6 bases). The sequencing here drew on CD4+ T cells sorted from PBMCs, taken roughly 14 days after the first yellow fever vaccination. The CDR3, as DNA: TGTGCCAGTAGGGTACAGGGAACCTATGGCTACACCTTC. Amino acid sequence: CASRVQGTYGYTF.